This is a list of T cell receptor beta chains from one sample in a study of blood T cell repertoires in COVID-19. Here immunoSEQ multiplex PCR was the method, and the copy in TCRdb shows in-frame clones only, minus some. The repertoire consists of some 300,000 clones, with approximately 80% occurring once and the leading ten covering 4% to 5%. Sequenced sample: peripheral blood. These TCRs come from a woman aged 45-65 years with active or convalescent COVID-19. Both conserved end residues are part of each CDR3. Fields, in order: clone size, V gene, D gene, J gene, CDR3 protein, CDR3 DNA. A D gene is named only where the DNA matches it firmly. Only some rows state a clone size, as once, few, many or a class for expanded clones.

abundance: .
v_gene: TRBV29-1
d_gene: TRBD2
j_gene: TRBJ2-3
CDR3aa: CSAASGTRGADTQYF
CDR3nt: TGCAGCGCGGCGTCCGGGACTAGGGGGGCAGATACGCAGTATTTT

abundance: .
v_gene: TRBV5-1
d_gene: TRBD2
j_gene: TRBJ2-1
CDR3aa: CASSWGSSGAPGNEQFF
CDR3nt: TGCGCCAGCAGCTGGGGGAGTAGCGGGGCACCAGGGAATGAGCAGTTCTTC

abundance: .
v_gene: TRBV10-3
d_gene: TRBD2
j_gene: TRBJ2-7
CDR3aa: CAISDLGGRGALAYEQYF
CDR3nt: TGTGCCATCAGTGATCTAGGCGGGAGGGGGGCCCTCGCCTACGAGCAGTACTTC

abundance: .
v_gene: TRBV5-4
d_gene: .
j_gene: TRBJ2-1
CDR3aa: CASSLGLDSRSSYNEQFF
CDR3nt: TGTGCCAGCAGCTTGGGGCTTGACTCTCGAAGCTCCTACAATGAGCAGTTCTTC

abundance: .
v_gene: TRBV7-6
d_gene: .
j_gene: TRBJ2-5
CDR3aa: CASSYHQGIGETQYF
CDR3nt: TGTGCCAGCAGCTATCACCAGGGAATCGGAGAGACCCAGTACTTC

abundance: .
v_gene: TRBV27
d_gene: .
j_gene: TRBJ1-2
CDR3aa: CASSEHGDYGYTF
CDR3nt: TGTGCCAGCAGTGAACACGGGGACTATGGCTACACCTTC

abundance: .
v_gene: TRBV15
d_gene: .
j_gene: TRBJ2-1
CDR3aa: CATSREGGLGSNEQFF
CDR3nt: TGTGCCACCAGCAGAGAAGGAGGGCTCGGATCCAATGAGCAGTTCTTC

abundance: .
v_gene: TRBV10-2
d_gene: TRBD1
j_gene: TRBJ2-7
CDR3aa: CASSEDRGPYEQYF
CDR3nt: TGCGCCAGCAGTGAGGACAGGGGTCCCTACGAGCAGTACTTC

abundance: .
v_gene: TRBV6-6
d_gene: .
j_gene: TRBJ1-2
CDR3aa: CASSYMRLYGYTF
CDR3nt: TGTGCCAGCAGTTATATGAGGCTCTATGGCTACACCTTC

abundance: few
v_gene: TRBV5-4
d_gene: .
j_gene: TRBJ2-7
CDR3aa: CASSRQSREQYF
CDR3nt: TGTGCCAGCAGCAGACAGTCCCGAGAGCAGTACTTC

abundance: few
v_gene: TRBV6-5
d_gene: TRBD1
j_gene: TRBJ1-3
CDR3aa: CASGTGGNTIYF
CDR3nt: TGTGCCAGCGGGACAGGGGGAAACACCATATATTTT

abundance: .
v_gene: TRBV19
d_gene: TRBD1
j_gene: TRBJ1-2
CDR3aa: CASSIDPTGPGYTF
CDR3nt: TGTGCCAGTAGTATAGACCCGACAGGGCCCGGCTACACCTTC

abundance: .
v_gene: TRBV10-2
d_gene: TRBD1
j_gene: TRBJ1-2
CDR3aa: CASSWGQEAGYTF
CDR3nt: TGCGCCAGCAGTTGGGGACAGGAAGCTGGCTACACCTTC

abundance: .
v_gene: TRBV28
d_gene: TRBD1
j_gene: TRBJ1-5
CDR3aa: CASTLRQGNSQPQHF
CDR3nt: TGTGCCAGCACCCTGAGACAGGGAAACAGTCAGCCCCAGCATTTT

abundance: .
v_gene: TRBV2
d_gene: .
j_gene: TRBJ1-5
CDR3aa: CASKSGAGYSNQPQHF
CDR3nt: TGTGCCAGCAAATCAGGAGCAGGGTATAGCAATCAGCCCCAGCATTTT

abundance: .
v_gene: TRBV6-6
d_gene: .
j_gene: TRBJ1-2
CDR3aa: CASSSRVPYGYTF
CDR3nt: TGTGCCAGCAGTTCCAGGGTCCCCTATGGCTACACCTTC

abundance: .
v_gene: TRBV9
d_gene: TRBD2
j_gene: TRBJ2-7
CDR3aa: CASSVAPSGRVYEQYF
CDR3nt: TGTGCCAGCAGCGTAGCCCCTAGCGGGAGGGTCTACGAGCAGTACTTC

abundance: once
v_gene: TRBV5-4
d_gene: .
j_gene: TRBJ2-7
CDR3aa: CASSFPGTYEQYF
CDR3nt: TGTGCCAGCAGCTTTCCAGGGACCTACGAGCAGTACTTC

abundance: .
v_gene: TRBV19
d_gene: TRBD2
j_gene: TRBJ2-5
CDR3aa: CASSITSGGFQETQYF
CDR3nt: TGTGCCAGTAGTATCACTAGCGGGGGATTCCAAGAGACCCAGTACTTC

abundance: .
v_gene: TRBV7-9
d_gene: .
j_gene: TRBJ1-1
CDR3aa: CASSFLDRMNTEAFF
CDR3nt: TGTGCCAGCAGCTTTCTAGATCGGATGAACACTGAAGCTTTCTTT

abundance: few
v_gene: TRBV19
d_gene: TRBD1
j_gene: TRBJ1-3
CDR3aa: CASTPVGQGAFYTGNTIYF
CDR3nt: TGTGCCAGTACTCCAGTCGGACAGGGAGCGTTCTATACAGGAAACACCATATATTTT

abundance: .
v_gene: TRBV27
d_gene: TRBD1
j_gene: TRBJ1-2
CDR3aa: CASRYRGSYGYTF
CDR3nt: TGTGCCAGCAGATACAGGGGTTCCTATGGCTACACCTTC

abundance: .
v_gene: TRBV18
d_gene: .
j_gene: TRBJ2-5
CDR3aa: CASSPRTPKGETQYF
CDR3nt: TGTGCCAGCTCACCTAGGACACCAAAGGGGGAGACCCAGTACTTC

abundance: once
v_gene: TRBV2
d_gene: TRBD1
j_gene: TRBJ2-1
CDR3aa: CASNLGTGGAYNEQFF
CDR3nt: TGTGCCAGCAATTTAGGGACAGGGGGAGCCTACAATGAGCAGTTCTTC

abundance: .
v_gene: TRBV4-2
d_gene: TRBD2
j_gene: TRBJ2-5
CDR3aa: CASSQGTSGSRWRKTQYF
CDR3nt: TGTGCCAGCAGCCAGGGGACTAGCGGGAGTAGGTGGAGGAAGACCCAGTACTTC

abundance: .
v_gene: TRBV18
d_gene: .
j_gene: TRBJ1-1
CDR3aa: CASLGGYNTEAFF
CDR3nt: TGTGCCAGCTTGGGGGGATATAACACTGAAGCTTTCTTT

abundance: few
v_gene: TRBV6-2/TRBV6-3
d_gene: .
j_gene: TRBJ2-5
CDR3aa: CASSRRTREQETQYF
CDR3nt: TGTGCCAGCAGTAGGCGGACTCGGGAACAAGAGACCCAGTACTTC

abundance: .
v_gene: TRBV28
d_gene: .
j_gene: TRBJ1-5
CDR3aa: CASSQAYSNQPQHF
CDR3nt: TGTGCCAGCAGTCAGGCTTATAGCAATCAGCCCCAGCATTTT

abundance: .
v_gene: TRBV6-6
d_gene: TRBD1
j_gene: TRBJ2-2
CDR3aa: CACTGAPNTGELFF
CDR3nt: TGTGCCTGCACAGGGGCCCCGAACACCGGGGAGCTGTTTTTT

abundance: .
v_gene: TRBV27
d_gene: TRBD1
j_gene: TRBJ1-6
CDR3aa: CASSLVGQGIFFSPLHF
CDR3nt: TGTGCCAGCAGTTTAGTGGGACAGGGAATTTTTTTTTCACCCCTCCACTTT

abundance: .
v_gene: TRBV6-5
d_gene: .
j_gene: TRBJ2-1
CDR3aa: CASSPGNNEQFF
CDR3nt: TGTGCCAGCAGCCCAGGGAACAATGAGCAGTTCTTC

abundance: once
v_gene: TRBV4-2
d_gene: .
j_gene: TRBJ1-3
CDR3aa: CASSRVIFSGNTIYF
CDR3nt: TGTGCCAGCAGCAGAGTCATCTTCTCTGGAAACACCATATATTTT

abundance: .
v_gene: TRBV6-1
d_gene: .
j_gene: TRBJ2-2
CDR3aa: CASSDYGGRNTGELFF
CDR3nt: TGTGCCAGCAGTGATTACGGCGGCAGGAACACCGGGGAGCTGTTTTTT

abundance: once
v_gene: TRBV19
d_gene: TRBD2
j_gene: TRBJ2-3
CDR3aa: CASSFGLAGGRTDTQYF
CDR3nt: TGTGCCAGTAGTTTTGGACTAGCGGGAGGGAGGACAGATACGCAGTATTTT

abundance: .
v_gene: TRBV11-2
d_gene: TRBD2
j_gene: TRBJ2-1
CDR3aa: CASSLVGGSSEQFF
CDR3nt: TGTGCCAGCAGCTTAGTGGGGGGGAGCTCGGAGCAGTTCTTC

abundance: .
v_gene: TRBV5-1
d_gene: .
j_gene: TRBJ1-2
CDR3aa: CASSFEPGRQSGGYTF
CDR3nt: TGCGCCAGCAGCTTTGAGCCCGGGCGGCAGAGCGGTGGCTACACCTTC

abundance: .
v_gene: TRBV27
d_gene: TRBD2
j_gene: TRBJ2-7
CDR3aa: CASSSSGTYEQYF
CDR3nt: TGTGCCAGCAGTTCTAGCGGTACCTACGAGCAGTACTTC

abundance: few
v_gene: TRBV18
d_gene: .
j_gene: TRBJ1-1
CDR3aa: CASSLQANTEAFF
CDR3nt: TGTGCCAGCTCACTGCAGGCTAACACTGAAGCTTTCTTT

abundance: .
v_gene: TRBV24-1
d_gene: .
j_gene: TRBJ2-3
CDR3aa: CATSDFPPAGRGTDTQYF
CDR3nt: TGTGCCACCAGTGATTTCCCCCCCGCAGGTCGCGGCACAGATACGCAGTATTTT

abundance: .
v_gene: TRBV27
d_gene: TRBD1
j_gene: TRBJ2-7
CDR3aa: CASSLIDRVGEQYF
CDR3nt: TGTGCCAGCAGTCTCATCGACAGGGTTGGCGAGCAGTACTTC

abundance: .
v_gene: TRBV20-1
d_gene: .
j_gene: TRBJ2-1
CDR3aa: CSASANDRLSKNEQFF
CDR3nt: TGCAGTGCTAGTGCTAATGACAGATTGTCTAAGAATGAGCAGTTCTTC